Listed below are T cell receptor beta chains from one sample, sequenced in a study of T-cell reconstitution after alpha-beta-depleted transplantation in children. TCRdb itself ran the PCR reads through MiXCR, one entry per CDR3 protein. The sample lists roughly 340,000 distinct CDR3 sequences; around 15% were seen once. The material was PBMCs, mostly from graft donor cells, obtained 360 days after TCRalphabeta/CD19-depleted stem cell transplant. Source of these receptors: a male patient between 2 and 10 years old who had a stem cell transplant for acute lymphoblastic leukemia, so the T cells may come from the graft donor. CDR3s include the opening cysteine and the closing phenylalanine or tryptophan. The order of the fields is J gene, clone size, V gene, D gene, CDR3 protein, CDR3 DNA. D genes are given only for firm matches. The size field is filled for only some rows; it gives once, few, many or a size class.

TRBJ2-3 few TRBV30 - CAWRRVRSSTDTQYF TGTGCCTGGAGAAGGGTGAGGTCTAGCACAGATACGCAGTATTTT
TRBJ2-1 few TRBV7-3 TRBD2 CASSFAAGEVNEQFF TGTGCCAGCAGCTTTGCAGCGGGAGAAGTGAATGAGCAGTTCTTC
TRBJ2-3 - TRBV20-1 - CSASPGAGYTDTQYF TGCAGTGCTTCGCCAGGGGCGGGCTACACAGATACGCAGTATTTT
TRBJ2-7 few TRBV28 - CASSFWSAAYEQYF TGTGCCAGCAGTTTTTGGTCCGCAGCCTACGAGCAGTACTTC
TRBJ2-7 few TRBV4-1 - CASSQDYAYEQYF TGCGCCAGCAGCCAAGATTACGCCTACGAGCAGTACTTC
TRBJ2-3 - TRBV5-5 - CASSLVVWADTQYF TGTGCCAGCAGCTTGGTAGTTTGGGCAGATACGCAGTATTTT
TRBJ2-5 - TRBV29-1 - CSVRSPIIEETQYF TGCAGCGTGCGTAGCCCCATAATCGAAGAGACCCAGTACTTC
TRBJ2-7 many TRBV11-2 - CASSLDQFRAGAEQYF TGTGCCAGCAGCTTAGATCAGTTTCGGGCAGGTGCCGAGCAGTACTTC
TRBJ2-2 - TRBV4-3 TRBD2 CASSQPLAGDDTGELFF TGCGCCAGCAGCCAACCTCTAGCGGGAGATGACACCGGGGAGCTGTTTTTT
TRBJ2-5 - TRBV27 - CASSYRKETQYF TGTGCCAGCAGTTATCGGAAAGAGACCCAGTACTTC
TRBJ2-7 few TRBV6-4 - CASSSRPGDEQYF TGTGCCAGCAGTTCGAGGCCGGGGGACGAGCAGTACTTC
TRBJ2-7 few TRBV29-1 - CSVAPRTDAYEQYF TGCAGCGTTGCCCCTCGGACAGATGCCTACGAGCAGTACTTC
TRBJ2-3 - TRBV28 - CASSSWRDTDTQYF TGTGCCAGCAGTTCGTGGCGGGACACAGATACGCAGTATTTT
TRBJ2-3 many TRBV29-1 - CSVGGTLSTDTQYF TGCAGCGTCGGCGGGACTCTTAGCACAGATACGCAGTATTTT
TRBJ2-2 few TRBV19 - CASSISGTVPRELFF TGTGCCAGTAGTATCTCCGGGACGGTTCCCAGGGAGCTGTTTTTT
TRBJ1-6 - TRBV4-1 TRBD1 CASSQDLQGMNSPLHF TGCGCCAGCAGCCAAGATTTACAGGGGATGAATTCACCCCTCCACTTT
TRBJ2-5 - TRBV29-1 - CSAKRMYQETQYF TGCAGCGCCAAGCGGATGTACCAAGAGACCCAGTACTTC
TRBJ2-2 many TRBV28 - CASSPPGPRGNTGELFF TGTGCCAGCAGTCCTCCAGGCCCCAGGGGAAACACCGGGGAGCTGTTTTTT
TRBJ2-7 - TRBV25-1 - CASSEPGRDEQYF TGTGCCAGCAGTGAACCCGGCAGGGACGAGCAGTACTTC
TRBJ2-1 many TRBV20-1 TRBD2 CSASQTSGRYNEQFF TGCAGTGCTAGTCAGACTAGCGGGAGGTACAATGAGCAGTTCTTC
TRBJ2-7 few TRBV11-2 TRBD2 CASRSLAGESYEQYF TGTGCCAGCAGATCTCTAGCGGGAGAGTCCTACGAGCAGTACTTC
TRBJ2-3 - TRBV5-1 - CASSQGGSTDTQYF TGCGCCAGCAGTCAAGGGGGTTCGACAGATACGCAGTATTTT
TRBJ2-7 few TRBV12-3/TRBV12-4 TRBD2 CASSIGLAEAYEQYF TGTGCCAGCAGTATCGGACTAGCGGAGGCATACGAGCAGTACTTC
TRBJ2-7 - TRBV4-3 TRBD2 CASSQGRTSHYEQYF TGCGCCAGCAGCCAAGGGAGGACTAGCCACTACGAGCAGTACTTC
TRBJ1-1 - TRBV7-9 - CASSMGPPEAFF TGTGCCAGCAGCATGGGGCCGCCTGAAGCTTTCTTT
TRBJ2-2 few TRBV7-7 - CASSRDGGYLTGELFF TGTGCTAGCAGTCGGGACGGGGGATATTTGACCGGGGAGCTGTTTTTT
TRBJ2-7 few TRBV10-3 TRBD2 CAISESTDGLGSF TGTGCCATCAGTGAGTCAACCGACGGACTAGGTAGCTTC
TRBJ1-5 many TRBV19 - CASSFDRDQPQHF TGTGCCAGTAGCTTCGATCGGGATCAGCCCCAGCATTTT
TRBJ1-1 few TRBV28 - CASSLWQSGEAFF TGTGCCAGCAGTTTGTGGCAGAGTGGGGAAGCTTTCTTT
TRBJ2-3 few TRBV15 - CATSRGTSTDTQYF TGTGCCACCAGCAGAGGTACTAGCACAGATACGCAGTATTTT
TRBJ2-1 - TRBV20-1 - CSASAFIKGEQFF TGCAGTGCTAGCGCTTTCATCAAGGGTGAGCAGTTCTTC
TRBJ2-1 - TRBV7-8 - CASSFARAGGNEQFF TGTGCCAGCAGCTTTGCGAGGGCAGGAGGCAATGAGCAGTTCTTC
TRBJ2-3 - TRBV7-7 - CASSLAVSADTQYF TGTGCTAGCAGCTTAGCTGTGTCTGCAGATACGCAGTATTTT
TRBJ2-1 many TRBV7-9 - CASSLANNHEQFF TGTGCCAGCAGCTTAGCCAACAATCATGAGCAGTTCTTC
TRBJ1-4 many TRBV7-2 - CASSPHIGEKLFF TGTGCCAGCAGCCCCCATATTGGCGAAAAACTGTTTTTT
TRBJ2-5 - TRBV29-1 - CSVEDLTGQETQYF TGCAGCGTTGAAGATCTAACCGGTCAAGAGACCCAGTACTTC
TRBJ2-1 - TRBV6-1 - CASTIRGEGYNEQFF TGTGCCAGCACCATTAGGGGAGAGGGGTACAATGAGCAGTTCTTC
TRBJ2-4 - TRBV5-4 TRBD2 CASSLARGSDYIQYF TGTGCCAGCAGCTTGGCTCGCGGGAGTGACTACATTCAGTACTTC
TRBJ2-6 few TRBV12-3/TRBV12-4 TRBD1 CASSFRLRTGSSGANVLTF TGTGCCAGCAGTTTCCGGCTTAGGACAGGGAGCTCTGGGGCCAACGTCCTGACTTTC
TRBJ1-5 - TRBV4-1 TRBD1 CASSQEGGGRQPQHF TGCGCCAGCAGCCAAGAGGGAGGGGGCAGACAGCCCCAGCATTTT
TRBJ2-3 few TRBV4-1 TRBD2 CASSRIRGGTDTQYF TGCGCCAGCAGCCGAATACGGGGGGGCACAGATACGCAGTATTTT
TRBJ2-2 few TRBV11-3 TRBD2 CASSVSGRTGELFF TGTGCCAGCAGCGTTAGCGGGAGGACCGGGGAGCTGTTTTTT
TRBJ1-1 - TRBV10-3 - CAISESIVASTEAFF TGTGCCATCAGTGAGTCGATTGTGGCCAGCACTGAAGCTTTCTTT
TRBJ2-5 few TRBV4-1 - CASSQDPDGEETQYF TGCGCCAGCAGCCAAGATCCGGACGGAGAAGAGACCCAGTACTTC
TRBJ2-3 few TRBV5-5 - CASSTTGSTSTDTQYF TGTGCCAGCAGCACTACCGGGAGCACTAGCACAGATACGCAGTATTTT
TRBJ2-7 - TRBV25-1 TRBD1 CARPRDRGYEQYF TGTGCCAGGCCCCGGGACAGGGGCTACGAGCAGTACTTC
TRBJ2-3 - TRBV7-3 - CASSFGTPGDTQYF TGTGCCAGCAGCTTTGGGACACCCGGGGATACGCAGTATTTT
TRBJ1-1 few TRBV6-5 TRBD1 CASSYPTGTATEAFF TGTGCCAGCAGTTACCCGACAGGGACAGCCACTGAAGCTTTCTTT
TRBJ2-5 many TRBV28 TRBD2 CASSSWTSDHQETQYF TGTGCCAGCAGTTCTTGGACTAGCGACCACCAAGAGACCCAGTACTTC
TRBJ2-3 few TRBV3-1 TRBD2 CASSHGTSLDTQYF TGTGCCAGCAGCCACGGGACTAGTCTTGATACGCAGTATTTT
TRBJ2-7 many TRBV7-2 - CASSLISGQYEQYF TGTGCCAGCAGCTTAATCAGCGGGCAGTACGAGCAGTACTTC
TRBJ2-5 - TRBV9 - CASSSSPGNGETQYF TGTGCCAGCAGCTCCTCCCCGGGAAATGGAGAGACCCAGTACTTC